Listed below are T cell receptor beta chains from one sample, sequenced in a study of human T cells and chemical hapten exposure. Each CDR3 protein gets one entry after TCRdb re-called the RACE reads with MiXCR. The data show 150,000 to 200,000 distinct CDR3 sequences, about a fifth seen once. The material sequenced was whole blood, taken in connection with sensitization to the hapten diphenylcyclopropenone (DPC). These receptors came from a woman aged 50 to 60 with alopecia areata. Some clones in this sample may be carry-over from other donors' samples. Both conserved end residues are part of each CDR3. Each record gives: clone size, V gene, J gene, D gene, CDR3 protein, CDR3 DNA. The D gene is left open where the match is weak. Expanded clones get a size class; other rows say once, few or many, or leave the size out.

many	TRBV20-1	TRBJ1-5	.	CSARGGQSNQPQHF	TGCAGTGCTAGAGGGGGACAAAGCAATCAGCCCCAGCATTTT
few	TRBV5-1	TRBJ1-1	TRBD1	CASSLGWDRDTEAFF	TGCGCCAGCAGCTTGGGGTGGGACAGAGACACTGAAGCTTTCTTT
.	TRBV20-1	TRBJ1-5	TRBD1	CSARRGGEGDGQPQHF	TGCAGTGCTAGAAGAGGGGGCGAAGGGGACGGTCAGCCCCAGCATTTT
.	TRBV5-1	TRBJ2-7	.	CASSLFLNSYEQYF	TGCGCCAGCAGCTTGTTTCTCAACTCCTACGAGCAGTACTTC
few	TRBV2	TRBJ1-6	TRBD1	CASSRQGDNSPLHF	TGTGCCAGCAGCAGACAGGGGGATAATTCACCCCTCCACTTT
.	TRBV29-1	TRBJ2-1	TRBD1	CSVRTGGDSYNEQFF	TGCAGCGTTCGGACAGGGGGAGACTCCTACAATGAGCAGTTCTTC
.	TRBV5-1	TRBJ2-2	TRBD1	CASSRYNTGGASGELFF	TGCGCCAGCAGCCGTTATAATACAGGGGGCGCATCCGGGGAGCTGTTTTTT
medium-sized	TRBV5-1	TRBJ2-7	TRBD2	CASSPSLPGRDEQYF	TGCGCCAGCAGCCCCTCCCTTCCCGGGAGGGACGAGCAGTACTTC
few	TRBV5-1	TRBJ2-1	TRBD2	CASSPLAGRYNEQFF	TGCGCCAGCAGCCCATTAGCGGGACGCTACAATGAGCAGTTCTTC
.	TRBV20-1	TRBJ2-1	TRBD2	CSARDLGLAGGYEQFF	TGCAGTGCTAGAGATCTCGGACTAGCGGGAGGTTATGAGCAGTTCTTC
few	TRBV29-1	TRBJ1-2	.	CSVGPRGGYTF	TGCAGCGTGGGGCCCAGGGGTGGCTACACCTTC
few	TRBV2	TRBJ2-3	TRBD2	CASSEQASGRVDTQYF	TGTGCCAGCAGTGAGCAGGCTAGCGGGAGGGTAGATACGCAGTATTTT
few	TRBV10-3	TRBJ2-1	TRBD2	CAISLMTSGRADEQFF	TGTGCCATCAGCCTAATGACTAGCGGGAGGGCCGATGAGCAGTTCTTC
.	TRBV2	TRBJ2-7	.	CASSEAGVGVDEQYF	TGTGCCAGCAGTGAAGCAGGTGTAGGCGTCGACGAGCAGTACTTC
few	TRBV20-1	TRBJ1-1	.	CSASQGRPFAVSNTEAFF	TGCAGTGCTAGCCAGGGAAGGCCCTTCGCAGTTTCGAACACTGAAGCTTTCTTT
many	TRBV4-2	TRBJ2-1	TRBD2	CASSQRLAGVMNEQFF	TGTGCCAGCAGCCAACGCCTAGCGGGAGTAATGAATGAGCAGTTCTTC
few	TRBV11-3	TRBJ2-7	.	CASSLGRSNKAEQYF	TGTGCCAGCAGCTTAGGGCGATCCAATAAAGCGGAGCAGTACTTC
few	TRBV12-3/TRBV12-4	TRBJ2-7	.	CASYEQYF	TGTGCCAGCTACGAGCAGTACTTC
.	TRBV20-1	TRBJ2-7	TRBD2	CSAIVAGRSYEQYF	TGCAGTGCTATCGTAGCGGGTAGGTCCTACGAGCAGTACTTC
many	TRBV6-2/TRBV6-3	TRBJ1-5	.	CASSYSRQGRNQPQHF	TGTGCCAGCAGTTACTCGAGGCAGGGCCGCAATCAGCCCCAGCATTTT
few	TRBV3-1	TRBJ1-1	TRBD1	CASSQDGGGPTEAFF	TGTGCCAGCAGCCAAGATGGAGGGGGCCCCACTGAAGCTTTCTTT
.	TRBV21-1	TRBJ2-2	.	CASRGQGDTGELFF	TGTGCCAGCAGAGGACAGGGAGACACCGGGGAGCTGTTTTTT
few	TRBV6-5	TRBJ2-1	TRBD2	CASSSGLAVYNEQFF	TGTGCCAGCAGTTCCGGACTAGCGGTCTACAATGAGCAGTTCTTC
.	TRBV6-5	TRBJ2-7	.	CASSLYGREQYF	TGTGCCAGCAGTCTCTACGGACGGGAGCAGTACTTC
.	TRBV7-9	TRBJ2-1	.	CASSLATHNEQFF	TGTGCCAGCAGCTTAGCCACCCACAATGAGCAGTTCTTC
.	TRBV7-2	TRBJ1-2	.	CASSLASGSYGYTF	TGTGCCAGCAGCTTAGCGTCAGGGTCCTATGGCTACACCTTC
.	TRBV4-2	TRBJ2-1	TRBD2	CASSQPSGRGSNEQFF	TGTGCCAGCAGCCAACCGAGCGGGAGGGGTAGCAATGAGCAGTTCTTC
few	TRBV29-1	TRBJ2-5	TRBD2	CSVGGSSETQYF	TGCAGCGTTGGCGGGAGCAGTGAGACCCAGTACTTC
few	TRBV12-3/TRBV12-4	TRBJ2-3	TRBD2	CASSFITSGSPDTQYF	TGTGCCAGCAGTTTCATCACTAGCGGGAGCCCCGATACGCAGTATTTT